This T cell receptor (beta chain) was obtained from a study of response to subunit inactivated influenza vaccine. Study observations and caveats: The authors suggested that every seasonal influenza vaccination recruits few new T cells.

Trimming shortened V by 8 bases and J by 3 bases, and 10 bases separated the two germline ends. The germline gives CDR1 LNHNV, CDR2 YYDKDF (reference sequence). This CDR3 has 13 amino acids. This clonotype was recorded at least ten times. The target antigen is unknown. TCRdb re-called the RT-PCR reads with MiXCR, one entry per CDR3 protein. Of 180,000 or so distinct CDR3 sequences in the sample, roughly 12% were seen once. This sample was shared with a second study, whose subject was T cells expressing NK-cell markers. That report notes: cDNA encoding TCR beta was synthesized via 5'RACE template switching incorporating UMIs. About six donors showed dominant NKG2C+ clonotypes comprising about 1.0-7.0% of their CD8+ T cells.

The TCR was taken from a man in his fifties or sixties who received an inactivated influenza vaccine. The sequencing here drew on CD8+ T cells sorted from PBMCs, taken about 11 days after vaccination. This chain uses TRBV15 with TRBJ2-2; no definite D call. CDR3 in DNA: TGTGCCACCGGTTCCGTGTACACCGGGGAGCTGTTTTTT. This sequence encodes CATGSVYTGELFF.